The T cell receptor beta chain described here comes from a study of vaccination effects on CD4 cells after COVID-19. Study-level background: Cultures of fewer than 2.5 million PBMC per well contained 9 to 10 IU/ml IL-2 plus 10 ug/ml peptides.

With regard to this clone: Its antigen is not known.

It was after more than nine days of culture that CD4+ T cells were isolated. Clones were sequenced by immunoSEQ multiplex PCR, and TCRdb holds only the in-frame ones, with some missing. The table includes about 74,000 clones, 77% detected once. The germline V gene has CDR1 SGHRS and CDR2 YFSETQ. The V and J ends lost 4 bases and 2 bases respectively, with 12 bases between them. This CDR3 is built from 15 residues. The clonotype originates from a human donor who received a COVID-19 vaccine. V gene TRBV5-1 combines with J gene TRBJ2-2; D is possibly TRBD2 (5 bases). Here the sequenced sample was CD4+ T cells from PBMCs cultured without peptide, taken before COVID-19 vaccination. The CDR3 region is CASSPAGSNTGELFF. In nucleotides, the CDR3 is TGCGCCAGCAGCCCGGCGGGTAGCAACACCGGGGAGCTGTTTTTT.